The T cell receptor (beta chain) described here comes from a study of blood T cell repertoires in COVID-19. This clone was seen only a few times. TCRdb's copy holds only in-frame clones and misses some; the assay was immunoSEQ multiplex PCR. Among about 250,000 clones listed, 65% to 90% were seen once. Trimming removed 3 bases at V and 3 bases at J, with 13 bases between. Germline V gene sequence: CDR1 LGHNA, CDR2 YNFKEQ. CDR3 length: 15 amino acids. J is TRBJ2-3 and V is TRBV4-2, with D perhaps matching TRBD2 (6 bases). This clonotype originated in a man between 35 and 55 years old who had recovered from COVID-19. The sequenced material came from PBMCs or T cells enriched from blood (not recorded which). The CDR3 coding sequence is TGTGCCAGCAGCCAGGGGTCTGCGGGGACAGATACGCAGTATTTT. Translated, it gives CASSQGSAGTDTQYF.